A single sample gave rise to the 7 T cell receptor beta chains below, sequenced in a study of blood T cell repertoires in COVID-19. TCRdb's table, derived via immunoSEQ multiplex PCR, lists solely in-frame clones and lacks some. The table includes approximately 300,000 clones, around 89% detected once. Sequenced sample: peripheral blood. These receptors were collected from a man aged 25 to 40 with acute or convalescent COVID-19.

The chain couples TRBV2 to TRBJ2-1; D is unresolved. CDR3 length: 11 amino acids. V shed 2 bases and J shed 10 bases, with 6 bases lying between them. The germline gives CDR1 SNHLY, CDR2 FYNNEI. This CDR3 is CASSESLEQFF. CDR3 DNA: TGTGCCAGCAGTGAATCACTGGAGCAGTTCTTC.

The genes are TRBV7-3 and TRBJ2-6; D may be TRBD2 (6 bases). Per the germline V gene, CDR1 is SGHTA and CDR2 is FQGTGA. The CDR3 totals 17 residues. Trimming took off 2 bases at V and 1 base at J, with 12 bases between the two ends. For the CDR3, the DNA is TGTGCCAGCAGCTTACCCTCTAGCGAATCTGGGGCCAACGTCCTGACTTTC. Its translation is CASSLPSSESGANVLTF.

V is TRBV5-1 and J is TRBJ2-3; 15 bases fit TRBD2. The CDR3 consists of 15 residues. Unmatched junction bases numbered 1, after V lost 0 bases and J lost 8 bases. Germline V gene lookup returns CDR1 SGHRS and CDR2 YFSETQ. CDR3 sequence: CASSLGTSGRGTQYF. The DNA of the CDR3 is TGCGCCAGCAGCTTGGGGACTAGCGGGAGGGGTACGCAGTATTTT.

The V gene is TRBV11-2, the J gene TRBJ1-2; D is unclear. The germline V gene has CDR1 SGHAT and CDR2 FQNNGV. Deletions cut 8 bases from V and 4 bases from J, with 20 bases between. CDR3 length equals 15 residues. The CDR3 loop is CASHSLGLGSYGYTF. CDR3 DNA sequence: TGTGCCAGCCACAGCTTAGGTCTGGGTTCCTATGGCTACACCTTC.

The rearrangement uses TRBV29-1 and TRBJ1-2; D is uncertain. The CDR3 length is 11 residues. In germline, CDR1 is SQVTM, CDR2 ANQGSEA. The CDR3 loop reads CGTPGYYGYTF. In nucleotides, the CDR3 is TGCGGCACACCGGGGTACTATGGCTACACCTTC.

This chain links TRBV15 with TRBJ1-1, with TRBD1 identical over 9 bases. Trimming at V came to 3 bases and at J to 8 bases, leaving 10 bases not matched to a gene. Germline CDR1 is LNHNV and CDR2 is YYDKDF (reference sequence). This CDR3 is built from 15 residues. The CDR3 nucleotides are TGTGCCACCAGCAGGGGGGACAACAGGGGGCGAGAAGCTTTCTTT. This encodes CATSRGDNRGREAFF. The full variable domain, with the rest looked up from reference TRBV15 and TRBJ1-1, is DAMVIQNPRYQVTQFGKPVTLSCSQTLNHNVMYWYQQKSSQAPKLLFHYYDKDFNNEADTPDNFQSRRPNTSFCFLDIRSPGLGDTAMYLCATSRGDNRGREAFFGQGTRLTVV.

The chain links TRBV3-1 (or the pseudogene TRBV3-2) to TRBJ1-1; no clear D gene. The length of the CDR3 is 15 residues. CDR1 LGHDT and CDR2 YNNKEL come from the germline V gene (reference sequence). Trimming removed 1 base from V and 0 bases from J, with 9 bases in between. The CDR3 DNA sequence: TGTGCCAGCAGCCAAGCCCAGACTATGAACACTGAAGCTTTCTTT. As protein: CASSQAQTMNTEAFF.